This T cell receptor (beta chain) was found in a study of Tregs in tolerant kidney transplant recipients. About the study: Recipients received nonmyeloablative bone marrow transplants from related graft donors, with transient mixed chimerism. Study-wide points: For some patients, primers changed over time, blocking nucleotide-level comparison.

Comment on this clone: The antigen is unknown.

The CDR3 has 15 residues. V lost 3 bases, J lost 10 bases, and 12 bases stayed unmatched. CDR1 is SGHVS and CDR2 is FQNEAQ in the germline V gene. Clones were sequenced by immunoSEQ multiplex PCR, and TCRdb holds only the in-frame ones, with some missing. The sample shows fewer than 80,000 clones, about 98% of them seen only once. The TCR was taken from a human donor who received a combined kidney and bone marrow transplant. The sequences come from Tregs from blood, collected before the transplant. This chain links TRBV7-8 with TRBJ2-7; 10 bases fit TRBD2. The CDR3 nucleotides read TGTGCCAGCAGCTTTCTAGCGGGAGCCAGCTCGAGACAGTACTTC. This gives the protein CASSFLAGASSRQYF.